This paragraph reports one T cell receptor beta chain. The sample originates from a study of T cell responses to AZD1222 COVID-19 vaccine. Profiling relied on immunoSEQ multiplex PCR, and the TCRdb table lists in-frame clones only, not all of them. The sample holds more than 140,000 clones, approximately 93% seen once. The origin of this receptor is an adult in good health. The sample was peripheral blood, taken on day 0 of MenACWY control vaccination.

The DNA of the CDR3 is TGTGCCACCAGTGATTTCGAGGGGACCCAGTACTTC. This gives the protein CATSDFEGTQYF. This rearrangement joins TRBV24-1 to TRBJ2-5, with TRBD2 as a possible D gene (5 bases). Germline V gene lookup returns CDR1 KGHDR and CDR2 SFDVKD. Trimming shortened V by 1 base and J by 7 bases, and 6 bases separated the two germline ends. CDR3 length equals 12 residues.